Presented here are 12 T cell receptor beta chains from one specimen sequenced in a study of identical twins. Each CDR3 protein is one row after TCRdb ran MiXCR on the 5' RACE reads. The top ten hold about 5.8% of the sample, which has hundreds of thousands of distinct CDR3 sequences, 6% to 8.5% seen once. These data were also filed under a second study, of yellow fever vaccine responses in identical twins.

Sequencing was done on a sample of CD8+ T cells sorted from blood. The receptors come from a woman younger than 30 in good health.

There are a few counts of this clonotype. This sequence joins TRBV29-1 and TRBJ2-7; D gene unclear. This CDR3 comprises 13 residues. Germline lookup yields CDR1 SQVTM and CDR2 ANQGSEA. V was cut by 4 bases and J by 1 base, with 11 bases left in between. The CDR3 sequence is CSVASPDSYEQYF. CDR3 DNA sequence: TGCAGCGTTGCTTCGCCGGATTCCTACGAGCAGTACTTC.

Only a few counts were recorded for this clonotype. V usage is TRBV10-1 and J usage is TRBJ2-3; D is unclear. Between the trimmed V and J ends, which lost 5 bases and 0 bases, there was a span of 9 bases. Germline lookup yields CDR1 WNHNN and CDR2 SYGVQD (reference sequence). The CDR3 totals 14 residues. The chain's CDR3 is CASSPVGSTDTQYF. Here the CDR3 DNA reads TGCGCCAGCAGTCCCGTCGGTAGCACAGATACGCAGTATTTT.

This clonotype was observed many times. The rearrangement links TRBV28 to TRBJ2-7; D might be TRBD1 (6 bases). V lost 4 bases and J 0 bases, leaving 19 bases between the germline ends. This CDR3 contains 17 residues. Germline V gives CDR1 MDHEN, CDR2 SYDVKM. CDR3 nucleotide sequence: TGTGCCAGCAGTTCCTTACTCGACAGGTTCAGCTCCTACGAGCAGTACGTC. The encoded protein is CASSSLLDRFSSYEQYV.

Only a few counts were recorded for this clonotype. The chain joins TRBV11-2 to TRBJ2-4; D not certain. The CDR3 has 15 residues. Germline values: CDR1 SGHAT, CDR2 FQNNGV. Between the trimmed V and J ends, which lost 2 bases and 7 bases, there was a span of 15 bases. The CDR3 loop is CASSLSWPQQNIQYF. The CDR3 bases are TGTGCCAGCAGCTTAAGTTGGCCCCAGCAGAACATTCAGTACTTC.

This chain joins TRBV12-3 or TRBV12-4 and TRBJ1-1; the D is unclear. Trimming left V 3 bases short and J 0 bases short, with 11 bases between. This CDR3 is built from 15 residues. This chain's CDR3 is CASSLVGSLNTEAFF. CDR3 coding DNA: TGTGCCAGCAGTTTGGTGGGGTCTCTGAACACTGAAGCTTTCTTT.

V usage is TRBV3-1 and J usage is TRBJ1-4; D ambiguous. CDR1 is LGHDT and CDR2 is YNNKEL in the germline V gene (reference sequence). Trimming removed 0 bases at V and 3 bases at J, with 11 bases between. CDR3 length equals 16 residues. This chain's CDR3 is CASSQEKPRPNEKLFF. For the CDR3, the DNA is TGTGCCAGCAGCCAAGAGAAACCCCGACCTAATGAAAAACTGTTTTTT.

This clonotype was detected only a few times. This chain joins TRBV2 and TRBJ2-3; 8 positions match TRBD2. The CDR3 totals 16 residues. Losses at the gene ends were 1 base for V and 4 bases for J; bases not matched to a gene: 7. Germline V gives CDR1 SNHLY, CDR2 FYNNEI. CDR3 loop: CASSEDGAGAADTQYF. CDR3 coding DNA: TGTGCCAGCAGTGAAGACGGAGCGGGAGCCGCAGATACGCAGTATTTT.

There are a few counts of this clonotype. The J gene is TRBJ2-3, the V gene TRBV5-1; D perhaps matches TRBD2 (5 bases). The CDR3 length is 15 residues. The V and J ends lost 4 bases and 1 base respectively, with 13 bases between them. CDR1 and CDR2 (germline): SGHRS, YFSETQ. CDR3 in DNA: TGCGCCAGCAGCGCCCGGGAACAACGCACAGATACGCAGTATTTT. Its protein is CASSAREQRTDTQYF.

The chain joins TRBV11-2 to TRBJ2-7, with TRBD2 as a possible D gene (5 bases). CDR1 is SGHAT, CDR2 FQNNGV, per germline. The CDR3 contains 15 residues. Trimming took off 0 bases at V and 1 base at J, with 10 bases between the two ends. CDR3 in amino acids: CASSLEDLASYEQYF. In nucleotides, the CDR3 is TGTGCCAGCAGCTTAGAGGACTTAGCGTCCTACGAGCAGTACTTC.

This rearrangement joins TRBV28 to TRBJ2-5, with TRBD2 matching over 11 bases. V lost 5 bases, J lost 5 bases, and 10 bases stayed unmatched. This CDR3 has 16 amino acids. Per the germline V gene, CDR1 is MDHEN and CDR2 is SYDVKM. CDR3 amino acids: CASSTFSGRALETQYF. The CDR3, as DNA: TGTGCCAGCAGTACCTTTAGCGGGAGGGCCTTGGAGACCCAGTACTTC.

This clonotype turned up a few times. The gene calls are TRBV11-3 and TRBJ2-1; perhaps TRBD1 as D (5 bases). Germline V CDR1 and CDR2: SGHNT, YENEEA. Trimming left V 8 bases short and J 6 bases short, with 14 bases between. The CDR3 runs to 13 residues. The chain's CDR3 is CASGQGAINEQFF. DNA for the CDR3: TGTGCCAGCGGTCAAGGGGCGATCAATGAGCAGTTCTTC.

A few counts support this clonotype. V and J are TRBV20-1 and TRBJ2-7, with 10 nucleotides matching TRBD1. Germline assignment: CDR1 DFQATT and CDR2 SNEGSKA (reference sequence). The CDR3 runs 17 residues. V gave up 6 bases and J gave up 0 bases; unmatched junction bases: 14. CDR3 sequence: CSAGPGQGPKFSYEQYF. The CDR3, as DNA: TGCAGTGCCGGACCGGGACAGGGGCCGAAATTCTCCTACGAGCAGTACTTC.